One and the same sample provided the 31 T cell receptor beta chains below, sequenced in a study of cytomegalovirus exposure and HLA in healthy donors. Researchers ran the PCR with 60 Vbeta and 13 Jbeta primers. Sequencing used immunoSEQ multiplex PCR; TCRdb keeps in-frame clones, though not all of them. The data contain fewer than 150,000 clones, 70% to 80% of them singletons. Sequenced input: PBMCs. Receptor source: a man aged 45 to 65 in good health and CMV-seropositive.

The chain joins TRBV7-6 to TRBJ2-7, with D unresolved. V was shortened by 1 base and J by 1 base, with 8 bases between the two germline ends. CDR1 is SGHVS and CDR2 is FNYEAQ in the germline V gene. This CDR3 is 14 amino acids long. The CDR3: CASSLDPGSYEQYF. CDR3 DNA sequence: TGTGCCAGCAGCTTAGATCCCGGTTCCTACGAGCAGTACTTC.

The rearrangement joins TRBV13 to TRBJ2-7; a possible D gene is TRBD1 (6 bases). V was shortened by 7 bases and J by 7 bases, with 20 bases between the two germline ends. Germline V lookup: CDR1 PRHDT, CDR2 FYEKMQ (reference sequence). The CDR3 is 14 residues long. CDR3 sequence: CASTFRTASGEQYF. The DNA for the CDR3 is TGTGCCAGCACCTTTAGGACAGCCTCGGGGGAGCAGTACTTC.

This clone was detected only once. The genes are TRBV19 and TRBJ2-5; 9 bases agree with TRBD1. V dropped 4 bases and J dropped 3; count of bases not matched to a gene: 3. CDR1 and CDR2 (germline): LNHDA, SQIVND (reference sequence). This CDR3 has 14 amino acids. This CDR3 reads CASSTGQGKETQYF. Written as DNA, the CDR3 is TGTGCCAGTAGTACCGGACAGGGGAAAGAGACCCAGTACTTC.

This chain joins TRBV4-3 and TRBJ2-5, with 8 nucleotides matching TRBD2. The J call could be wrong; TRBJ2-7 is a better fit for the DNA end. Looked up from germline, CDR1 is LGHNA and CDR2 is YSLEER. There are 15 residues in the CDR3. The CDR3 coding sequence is TGCGCCAGCAGTGCCGGCTTAGCGGGGACCTACGAGCAGTACTTC. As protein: CASSAGLAGTYEQYF.

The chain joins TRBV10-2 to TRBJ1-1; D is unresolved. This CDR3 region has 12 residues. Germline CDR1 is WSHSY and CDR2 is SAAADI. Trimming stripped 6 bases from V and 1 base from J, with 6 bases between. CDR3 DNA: TGCGCCAGCAGAGGAGGGAACACTGAAGCTTTCTTT. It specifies CASRGGNTEAFF.

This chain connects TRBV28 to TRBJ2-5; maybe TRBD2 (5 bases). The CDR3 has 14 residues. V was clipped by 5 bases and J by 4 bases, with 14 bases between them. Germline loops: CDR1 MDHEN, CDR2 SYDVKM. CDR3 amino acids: CASSQEAVGETQYF. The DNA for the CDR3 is TGTGCCAGCAGTCAGGAGGCCGTAGGAGAGACCCAGTACTTC.

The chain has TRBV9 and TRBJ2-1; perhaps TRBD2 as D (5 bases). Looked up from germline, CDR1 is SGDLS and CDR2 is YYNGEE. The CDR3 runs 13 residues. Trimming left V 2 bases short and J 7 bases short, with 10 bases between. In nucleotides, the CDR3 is TGTGCCAGCAGCGTCGGAGGCGCGAATGAGCAGTTCTTC. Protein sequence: CASSVGGANEQFF.

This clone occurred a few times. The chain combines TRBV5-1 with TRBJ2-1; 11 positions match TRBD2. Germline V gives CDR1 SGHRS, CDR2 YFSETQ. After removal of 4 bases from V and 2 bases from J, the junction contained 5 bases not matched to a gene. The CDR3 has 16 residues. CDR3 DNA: TGCGCCAGCAGCCTTAGCGGGGGGGCCCCCTACAATGAGCAGTTCTTC. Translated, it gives CASSLSGGAPYNEQFF.

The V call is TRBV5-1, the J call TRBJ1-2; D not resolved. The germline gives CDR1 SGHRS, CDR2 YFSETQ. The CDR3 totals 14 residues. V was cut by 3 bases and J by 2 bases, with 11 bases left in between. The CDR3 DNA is TGCGCCAGCAGCTCGGGAGACCGGAACTATGGCTACACCTTC. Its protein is CASSSGDRNYGYTF.

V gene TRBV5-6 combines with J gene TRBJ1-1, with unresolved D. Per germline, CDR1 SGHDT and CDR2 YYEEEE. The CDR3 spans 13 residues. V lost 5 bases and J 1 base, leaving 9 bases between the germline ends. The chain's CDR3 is CASSLEANTEAFF. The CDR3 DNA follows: TGTGCCAGCAGTCTGGAGGCGAACACTGAAGCTTTCTTT.

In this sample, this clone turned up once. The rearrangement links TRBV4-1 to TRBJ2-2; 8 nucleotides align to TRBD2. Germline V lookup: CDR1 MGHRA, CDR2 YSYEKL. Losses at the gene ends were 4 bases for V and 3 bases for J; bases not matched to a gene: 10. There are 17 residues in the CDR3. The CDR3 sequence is CASSREWAGGYTGELFF. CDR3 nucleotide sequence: TGCGCCAGCAGCCGAGAATGGGCGGGGGGTTACACCGGGGAGCTGTTTTTT.

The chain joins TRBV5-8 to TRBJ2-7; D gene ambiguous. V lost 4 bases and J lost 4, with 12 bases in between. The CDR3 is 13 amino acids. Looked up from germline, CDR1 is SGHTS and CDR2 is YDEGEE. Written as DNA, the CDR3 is TGTGCCAGCAGCCGTCCTTCAGGATACGAGCAGTACTTC. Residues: CASSRPSGYEQYF.

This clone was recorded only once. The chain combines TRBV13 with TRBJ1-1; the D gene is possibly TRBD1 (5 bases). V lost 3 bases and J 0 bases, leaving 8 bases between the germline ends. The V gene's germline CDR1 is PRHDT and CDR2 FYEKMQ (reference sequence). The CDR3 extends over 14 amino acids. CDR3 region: CASSFGHLNTEAFF. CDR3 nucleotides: TGTGCCAGCAGCTTTGGACACTTGAACACTGAAGCTTTCTTT.

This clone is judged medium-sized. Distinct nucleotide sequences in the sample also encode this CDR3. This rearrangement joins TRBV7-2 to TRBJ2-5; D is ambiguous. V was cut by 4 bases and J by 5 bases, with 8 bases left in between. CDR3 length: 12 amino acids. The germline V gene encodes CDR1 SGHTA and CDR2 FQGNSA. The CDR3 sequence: CASSSSRETQYF. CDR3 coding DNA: TGTGCCAGCAGCTCGTCTAGGGAGACCCAGTACTTC.

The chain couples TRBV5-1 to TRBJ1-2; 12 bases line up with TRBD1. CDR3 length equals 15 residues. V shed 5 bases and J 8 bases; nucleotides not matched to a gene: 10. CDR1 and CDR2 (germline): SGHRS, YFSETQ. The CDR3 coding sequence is TGCGCCAGCAGGGAGACCGGGACAGGGGGCGAGGGCTACACCTTC. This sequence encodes CASRETGTGGEGYTF.

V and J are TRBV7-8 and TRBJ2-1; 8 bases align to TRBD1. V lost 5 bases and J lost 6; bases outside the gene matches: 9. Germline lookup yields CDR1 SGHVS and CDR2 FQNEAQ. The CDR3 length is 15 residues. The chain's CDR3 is CASSTRGPLGNEQFF. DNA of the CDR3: TGTGCCAGCAGCACCAGGGGGCCCCTCGGCAATGAGCAGTTCTTC.

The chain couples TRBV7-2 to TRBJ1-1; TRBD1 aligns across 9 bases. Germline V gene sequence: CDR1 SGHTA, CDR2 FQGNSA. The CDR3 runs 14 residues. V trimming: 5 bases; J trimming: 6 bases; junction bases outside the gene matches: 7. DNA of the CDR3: TGTGCCAGCAGCCCGGGGACAGGGAGGGCTGAAGCTTTCTTT. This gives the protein CASSPGTGRAEAFF.

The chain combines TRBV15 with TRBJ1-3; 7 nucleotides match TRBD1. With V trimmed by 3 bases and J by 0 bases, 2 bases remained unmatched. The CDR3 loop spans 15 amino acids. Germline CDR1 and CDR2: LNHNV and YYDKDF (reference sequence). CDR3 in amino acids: CATSRDRSSGNTIYF. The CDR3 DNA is TGTGCCACCAGCAGGGACAGGAGCTCTGGAAACACCATATATTTT.

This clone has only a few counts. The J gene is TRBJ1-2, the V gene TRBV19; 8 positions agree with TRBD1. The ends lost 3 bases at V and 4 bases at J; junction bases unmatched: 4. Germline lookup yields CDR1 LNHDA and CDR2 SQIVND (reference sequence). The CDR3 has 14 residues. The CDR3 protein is CASSIEDRAYGYTF. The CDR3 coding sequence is TGTGCCAGTAGTATCGAGGACAGGGCCTATGGCTACACCTTC.

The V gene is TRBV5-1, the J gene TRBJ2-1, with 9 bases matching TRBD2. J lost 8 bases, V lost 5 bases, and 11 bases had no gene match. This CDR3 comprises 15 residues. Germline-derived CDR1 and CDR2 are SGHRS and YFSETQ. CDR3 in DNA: TGCGCCAGCAGTCTTGGGGCGGGGGGGCGTGATGAGCAGTTCTTC. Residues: CASSLGAGGRDEQFF.

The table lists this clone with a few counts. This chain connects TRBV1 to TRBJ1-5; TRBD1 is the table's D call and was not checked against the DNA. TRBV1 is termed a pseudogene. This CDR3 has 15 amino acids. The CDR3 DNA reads TGCACCAGCAGCCAACAGGGTCTGGACAATCAGCCCCAGCATTTT. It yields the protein CTSSQQGLDNQPQHF.

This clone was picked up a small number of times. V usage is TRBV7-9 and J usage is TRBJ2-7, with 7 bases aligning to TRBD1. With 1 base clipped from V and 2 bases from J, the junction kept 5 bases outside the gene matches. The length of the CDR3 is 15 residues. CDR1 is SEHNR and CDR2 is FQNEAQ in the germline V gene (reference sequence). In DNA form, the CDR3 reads TGTGCCAGCAGCTTAGGCCCGGGACAGACCTACGAGCAGTACTTC. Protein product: CASSLGPGQTYEQYF.

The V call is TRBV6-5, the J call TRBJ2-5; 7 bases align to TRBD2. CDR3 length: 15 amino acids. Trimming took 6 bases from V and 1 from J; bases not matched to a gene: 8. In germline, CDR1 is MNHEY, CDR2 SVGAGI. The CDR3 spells CASRFGGMTQETQYF. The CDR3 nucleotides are TGTGCCAGCAGGTTCGGGGGGATGACCCAAGAGACCCAGTACTTC.

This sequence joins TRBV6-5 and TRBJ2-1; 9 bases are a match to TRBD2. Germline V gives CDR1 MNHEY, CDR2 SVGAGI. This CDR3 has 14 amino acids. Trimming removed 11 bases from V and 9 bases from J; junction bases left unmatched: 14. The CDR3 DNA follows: TGTGCCTTAATAGGGCGGGGGGGCCCTGGTGAGCAGTTCTTC. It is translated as CALIGRGGPGEQFF.

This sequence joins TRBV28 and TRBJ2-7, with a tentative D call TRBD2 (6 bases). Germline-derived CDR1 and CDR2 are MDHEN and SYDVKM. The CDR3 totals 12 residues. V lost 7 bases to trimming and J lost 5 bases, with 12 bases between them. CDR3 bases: TGTGCCAGCACCGGGCTAGCGAACGAGCAGTACTTC. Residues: CASTGLANEQYF.

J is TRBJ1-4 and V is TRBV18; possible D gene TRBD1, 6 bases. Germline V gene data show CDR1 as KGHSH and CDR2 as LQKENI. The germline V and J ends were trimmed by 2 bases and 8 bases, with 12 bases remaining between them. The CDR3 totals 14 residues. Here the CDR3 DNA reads TGTGCCAGCTCACCAAACAGGGTGGACGAAAAACTGTTTTTT. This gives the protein CASSPNRVDEKLFF.

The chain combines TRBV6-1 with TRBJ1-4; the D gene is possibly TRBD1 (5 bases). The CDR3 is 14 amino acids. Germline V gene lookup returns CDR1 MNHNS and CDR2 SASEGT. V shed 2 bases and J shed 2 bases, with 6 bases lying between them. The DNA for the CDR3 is TGTGCCAGCAGTGAACGACAGACTAATGAAAAACTGTTTTTT. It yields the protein CASSERQTNEKLFF.

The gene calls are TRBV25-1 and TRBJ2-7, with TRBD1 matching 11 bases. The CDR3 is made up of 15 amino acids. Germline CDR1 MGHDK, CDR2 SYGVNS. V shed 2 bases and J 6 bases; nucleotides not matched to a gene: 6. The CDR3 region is CASSEPGTGGGEQYF. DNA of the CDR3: TGTGCCAGCAGTGAACCCGGGACAGGGGGAGGCGAGCAGTACTTC.

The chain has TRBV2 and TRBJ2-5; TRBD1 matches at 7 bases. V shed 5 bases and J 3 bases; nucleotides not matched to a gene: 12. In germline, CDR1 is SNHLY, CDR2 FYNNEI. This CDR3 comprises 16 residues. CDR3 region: CASSRDRARGEETQYF. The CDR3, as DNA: TGTGCCAGCAGTAGAGACAGGGCTAGGGGTGAAGAGACCCAGTACTTC.

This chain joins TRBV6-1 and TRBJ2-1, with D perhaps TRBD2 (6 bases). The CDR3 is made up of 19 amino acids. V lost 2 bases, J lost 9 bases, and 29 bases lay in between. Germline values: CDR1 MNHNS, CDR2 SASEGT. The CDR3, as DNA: TGTGCCAGCAGTGAATACCCCCCCGAAGGGACTTCAGCGGCTAGTGAGCAGTTCTTC. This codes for CASSEYPPEGTSAASEQFF.

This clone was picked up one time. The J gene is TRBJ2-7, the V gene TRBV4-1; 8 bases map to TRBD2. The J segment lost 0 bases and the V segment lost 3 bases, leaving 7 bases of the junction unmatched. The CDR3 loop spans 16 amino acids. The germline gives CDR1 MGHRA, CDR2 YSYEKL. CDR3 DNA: TGCGCCAGCAGCCACCCGGGAGCGGGGGCCTCCTACGAGCAGTACTTC. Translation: CASSHPGAGASYEQYF.